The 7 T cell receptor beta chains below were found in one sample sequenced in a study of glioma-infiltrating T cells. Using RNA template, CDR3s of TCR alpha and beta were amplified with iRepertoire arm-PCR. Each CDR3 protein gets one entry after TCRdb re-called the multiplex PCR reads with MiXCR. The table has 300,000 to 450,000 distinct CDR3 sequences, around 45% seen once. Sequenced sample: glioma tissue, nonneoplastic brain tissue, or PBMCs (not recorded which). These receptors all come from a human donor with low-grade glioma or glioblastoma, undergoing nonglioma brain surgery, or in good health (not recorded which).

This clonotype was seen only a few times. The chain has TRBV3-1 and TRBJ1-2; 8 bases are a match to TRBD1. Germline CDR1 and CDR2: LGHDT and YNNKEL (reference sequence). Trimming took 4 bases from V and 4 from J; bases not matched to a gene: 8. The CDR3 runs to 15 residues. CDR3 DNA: TGTGCCAGCAGCCCGCGGGACAGGCCTCTCTATGGCTACACCTTC. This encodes CASSPRDRPLYGYTF.

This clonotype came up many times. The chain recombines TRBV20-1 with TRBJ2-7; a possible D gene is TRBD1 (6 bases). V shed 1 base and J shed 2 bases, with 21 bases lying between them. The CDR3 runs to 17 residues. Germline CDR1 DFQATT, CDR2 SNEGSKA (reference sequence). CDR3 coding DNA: TGCAGTGCTAGAGCGGTTGGCAGGGGCGTCAAAACCTACGAGCAGTACTTC. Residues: CSARAVGRGVKTYEQYF.

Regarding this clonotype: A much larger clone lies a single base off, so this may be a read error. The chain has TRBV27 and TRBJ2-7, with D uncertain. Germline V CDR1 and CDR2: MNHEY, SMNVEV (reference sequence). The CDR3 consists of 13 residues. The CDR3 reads CASILHRSYEQYF. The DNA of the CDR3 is TGTGCCAGCATTTTACACCGTTCCTACGAGCAGTACTTC.

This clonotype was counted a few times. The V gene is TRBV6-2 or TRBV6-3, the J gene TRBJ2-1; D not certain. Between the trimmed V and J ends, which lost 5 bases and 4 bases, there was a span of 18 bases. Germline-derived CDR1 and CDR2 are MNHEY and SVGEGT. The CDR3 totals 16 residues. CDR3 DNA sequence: TGTGCCAGCAGTCCGCACACCAGGCTCGTATACAATGAGCAGTTCTTC. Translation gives CASSPHTRLVYNEQFF.

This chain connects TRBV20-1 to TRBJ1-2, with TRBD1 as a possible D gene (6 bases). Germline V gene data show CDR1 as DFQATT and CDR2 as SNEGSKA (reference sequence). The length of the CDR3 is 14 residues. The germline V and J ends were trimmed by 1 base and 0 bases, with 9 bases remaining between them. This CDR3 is CSARAGTSNYGYTF. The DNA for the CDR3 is TGCAGTGCTAGAGCCGGGACATCTAACTATGGCTACACCTTC.

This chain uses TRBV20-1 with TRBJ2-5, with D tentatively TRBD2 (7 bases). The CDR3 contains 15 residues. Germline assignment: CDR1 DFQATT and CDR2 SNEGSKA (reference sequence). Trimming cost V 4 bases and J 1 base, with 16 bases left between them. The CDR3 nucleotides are TGCAGTGCTAAGGGGGGGCGCGGGTCCCAAGAGACCCAGTACTTC. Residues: CSAKGGRGSQETQYF.

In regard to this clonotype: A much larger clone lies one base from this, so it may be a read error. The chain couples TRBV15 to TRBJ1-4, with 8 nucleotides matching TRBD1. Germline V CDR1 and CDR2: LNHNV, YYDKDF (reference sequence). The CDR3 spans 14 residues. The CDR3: CDTSRGTGSKKLFF. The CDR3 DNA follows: TGTGACACCAGCAGAGGGACAGGATCCAAAAAACTGTTTTTT.